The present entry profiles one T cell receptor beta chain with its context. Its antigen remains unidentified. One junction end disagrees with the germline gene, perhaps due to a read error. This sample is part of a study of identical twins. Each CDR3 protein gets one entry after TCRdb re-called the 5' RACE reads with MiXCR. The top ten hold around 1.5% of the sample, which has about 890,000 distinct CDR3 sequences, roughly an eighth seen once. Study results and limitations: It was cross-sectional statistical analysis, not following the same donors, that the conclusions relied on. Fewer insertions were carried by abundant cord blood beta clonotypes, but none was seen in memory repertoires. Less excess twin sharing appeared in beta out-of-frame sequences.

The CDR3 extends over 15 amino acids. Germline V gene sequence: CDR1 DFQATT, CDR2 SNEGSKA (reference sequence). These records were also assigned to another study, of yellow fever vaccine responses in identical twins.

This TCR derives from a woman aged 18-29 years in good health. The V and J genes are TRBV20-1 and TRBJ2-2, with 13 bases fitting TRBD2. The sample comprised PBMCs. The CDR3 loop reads CCAAGLAGFAGELFF. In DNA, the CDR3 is TGCTGTGCAGCGGGACTAGCGGGGTTCGCCGGGGAGCTGTTTTTT.